Presented here are 18 T cell receptor beta chains from one specimen sequenced in a study of control samples from healthy donors and cancer patients. Libraries were prepared by immunoSEQ multiplex PCR; TCRdb keeps only in-frame clonotypes and omits some of them. The sample has approximately 170,000 clones, 92% seen once. Sequencing was carried out using blood. These receptor sequences come from a woman in her twenties or thirties in good health.

J is TRBJ2-6 and V is TRBV28, with D possibly matching TRBD1 (5 bases). The germline V gene has CDR1 MDHEN and CDR2 SYDVKM. The germline V and J ends were trimmed by 4 bases and 0 bases, with 10 bases remaining between them. The CDR3 runs 16 residues. For the CDR3, the DNA is TGTGCCAGCAGTTCCGGACACTTCTCTGGGGCCAACGTCCTGACTTTC. Its translation: CASSSGHFSGANVLTF.

V and J are TRBV28 and TRBJ2-1; unclear D gene. CDR1 and CDR2 (germline): MDHEN, SYDVKM. CDR3 size: 15 residues. Trimming took off 1 base at V and 0 bases at J, with 7 bases between the two ends. The DNA of the CDR3 is TGTGCCAGCAGTTTATCAGTCAGCTCCTACAATGAGCAGTTCTTC. This codes for CASSLSVSSYNEQFF.

This clone was detected only once. The V gene is TRBV7-3, the J gene TRBJ2-2; D may match TRBD1 or TRBD2 (5 bases each). V was shortened by 5 bases and J by 3 bases, with 10 bases between the two germline ends. This CDR3 comprises 14 residues. CDR1 is SGHTA and CDR2 is FQGTGA in the germline V gene. In nucleotides, the CDR3 is TGTGCCAGCAGCCCCGGGACCTACACCGGGGAGCTGTTTTTT. Its translation: CASSPGTYTGELFF. The variable domain in full, with the rest retrieved from reference TRBV7-3 and TRBJ2-2, is GAGVSQTPSNKVTEKGKYVELRCDPISGHTALYWYRQSLGQGPEFLIYFQGTGAADDSGLPNDRFFAVRPEGSVSTLKIQRTERGDSAVYLCASSPGTYTGELFFGEGSRLTVL.

The rearrangement uses TRBV28 and TRBJ1-4, with 9 bases fitting TRBD1. This CDR3 contains 13 residues. Unmatched junction bases numbered 5, after V lost 7 bases and J lost 8 bases. Germline V gives CDR1 MDHEN, CDR2 SYDVKM. The CDR3 sequence: CASKDRGNEKLFF. The CDR3 region has the DNA TGTGCCAGCAAGGACAGGGGAAACGAAAAACTGTTTTTT.

The J gene is TRBJ2-3, the V gene TRBV28, with 10 bases fitting TRBD2. This CDR3 has 17 residues. V lost 2 bases to trimming and J lost 1 base; unmatched junction nucleotides: 6. Germline CDR1 is MDHEN and CDR2 is SYDVKM. The CDR3 region is CASSLPTSGEGTDTQYF. The DNA for the CDR3 is TGTGCCAGCAGTTTACCCACTAGCGGGGAGGGCACAGATACGCAGTATTTT.

This CDR3 is CASSPVAGGTTNYEQYF. Written as DNA, the CDR3 is TGTGCCAGCAGCCCTGTAGCGGGAGGGACTACTAACTACGAGCAGTACTTC. This chain connects TRBV27 to TRBJ2-7, with 11 bases identical to TRBD2. CDR3 length: 17 amino acids. Germline V gene lookup returns CDR1 MNHEY and CDR2 SMNVEV (reference sequence). V gave up 6 bases and J gave up 3 bases; unmatched junction bases: 13.

V usage is TRBV10-1 and J usage is TRBJ2-1; maybe TRBD2 (5 bases). The length of the CDR3 is 13 residues. Germline V lookup: CDR1 WNHNN, CDR2 SYGVQD (reference sequence). V was trimmed by 0 bases and J by 9 bases, leaving 9 bases between them. The CDR3 region has the DNA TGCGCCAGCAGTGAGTCCGGGGTTAGTGAGCAGTTCTTC. Protein: CASSESGVSEQFF.

The J gene is TRBJ2-2, the V gene TRBV5-1, with TRBD2 identical over 11 bases. Per germline, CDR1 SGHRS and CDR2 YFSETQ. J gave up 4 bases and V 0 bases, and 5 bases lay outside the gene matches. CDR3 length: 17 amino acids. In DNA form, the CDR3 reads TGCGCCAGCAGCTTGGAGGGGACTAGCGGTTTCACCGGGGAGCTGTTTTTT. Amino acid sequence: CASSLEGTSGFTGELFF. Together with reference TRBV5-1 and TRBJ2-2, the CDR3 gives the full variable domain: KAGVTQTPRYLIKTRGQQVTLSCSPISGHRSVSWYQQTPGQGLQFLFEYFSETQRNKGNFPGRFSGRQFSNSRSEMNVSTLELGDSALYLCASSLEGTSGFTGELFFGEGSRLTVL.

V gene TRBV27 combines with J gene TRBJ2-1, with 11 bases fitting TRBD2. Trimming cost V 5 bases and J 7 bases; bases outside gene matches: 4. The CDR3 sequence is 14 residues long. Germline CDR1 MNHEY, CDR2 SMNVEV (reference sequence). The CDR3 loop is CASSTSGSWNEQFF. CDR3 bases: TGTGCCAGCAGTACTAGCGGGAGTTGGAATGAGCAGTTCTTC.

CDR3 region: CASSNSQRRNSPLHF. The CDR3 DNA follows: TGTGCCAGTAGTAATTCCCAGCGGAGGAATTCACCCCTCCACTTT. This sequence joins TRBV19 and TRBJ1-6; D is unclear. This CDR3 spans 15 amino acids. Trimming left V 4 bases short and J 7 bases short, with 14 bases between. CDR1 is LNHDA, CDR2 SQIVND, per germline (reference sequence).

This sequence joins TRBV6-5 and TRBJ1-1; TRBD1 matches 9 bases. Germline CDR1 and CDR2: MNHEY and SVGAGI. The CDR3 loop spans 14 amino acids. After removal of 7 bases from V and 7 bases from J, the junction contained 10 bases not matched to a gene. The CDR3 sequence: CASKNPGQGLEAFF. Written as DNA, the CDR3 is TGTGCCAGCAAAAATCCGGGACAGGGACTTGAAGCTTTCTTT.

The chain uses TRBV23-1 and TRBJ2-1, with D unclear. TRBV23-1 is marked as an open reading frame, function uncertain. The CDR3 totals 15 residues. V lost 0 bases and J lost 7, with 13 bases in between. The CDR3 nucleotides are TGCGCCAGCAGTCAATCTTGGCAGCTAGGGAATGAGCAGTTCTTC. Translated, it gives CASSQSWQLGNEQFF.

The genes are TRBV19 and TRBJ2-2; D is perhaps TRBD1 (5 bases). The V and J ends lost 6 bases and 4 bases respectively, with 18 bases between them. Germline CDR1 is LNHDA and CDR2 is SQIVND (reference sequence). The CDR3 loop spans 16 amino acids. The CDR3 DNA reads TGTGCCAGTAGCCCCTGGGGTAGGGGCGCCACCGGGGAGCTGTTTTTT. Translated: CASSPWGRGATGELFF.

The chain carries TRBV28 and TRBJ2-7; D possibly corresponds to TRBD2 (5 bases). CDR1 is MDHEN and CDR2 is SYDVKM in the germline V gene. The CDR3 covers 11 residues. V gave up 8 bases and J gave up 4 bases, with 9 bases separating them. The CDR3 loop is CASGSTYEQYF. The CDR3 DNA is TGTGCCAGCGGGAGTACTTACGAGCAGTACTTC.

V usage is TRBV28 and J usage is TRBJ2-3, with D hard to call. V was trimmed by 11 bases and J by 0 bases, leaving 6 bases between them. The CDR3 spans 11 residues. CDR1 is MDHEN, CDR2 SYDVKM, per germline. The CDR3 DNA sequence: TGTGCCGCACTTAGCACAGATACGCAGTATTTT. It translates to CAALSTDTQYF.

The rearrangement uses TRBV5-6 and TRBJ1-3, with D unresolved. Germline V lookup: CDR1 SGHDT, CDR2 YYEEEE. This CDR3 has 15 residues. V lost 4 bases and J lost 1, with 12 bases in between. The CDR3 bases are TGTGCCAGCAGCCCCCAGCGCCTATCTGGAAACACCATATATTTT. Its protein product is CASSPQRLSGNTIYF.

The rearrangement uses TRBV4-1 and TRBJ2-2; 13 bases match TRBD2. The V gene's germline CDR1 is MGHRA and CDR2 YSYEKL. Trimming at V came to 1 base and at J to 5 bases, leaving 4 bases not matched to a gene. The CDR3 spans 17 residues. This chain's CDR3 is CASSQVGLAGVTGELFF. CDR3 bases: TGCGCCAGCAGCCAAGTTGGACTAGCGGGAGTTACCGGGGAGCTGTTTTTT.

The rearrangement uses TRBV5-1 and TRBJ2-7, with D perhaps matching TRBD2 (6 bases). This CDR3 has 14 amino acids. Germline V gives CDR1 SGHRS, CDR2 YFSETQ. Trimming pared 0 bases from V and 6 bases from J, leaving 13 bases between. CDR3 nucleotides: TGCGCCAGCAGCTTGGGTACGGGAGTAGGCGAGCAGTACTTC. Protein sequence: CASSLGTGVGEQYF.